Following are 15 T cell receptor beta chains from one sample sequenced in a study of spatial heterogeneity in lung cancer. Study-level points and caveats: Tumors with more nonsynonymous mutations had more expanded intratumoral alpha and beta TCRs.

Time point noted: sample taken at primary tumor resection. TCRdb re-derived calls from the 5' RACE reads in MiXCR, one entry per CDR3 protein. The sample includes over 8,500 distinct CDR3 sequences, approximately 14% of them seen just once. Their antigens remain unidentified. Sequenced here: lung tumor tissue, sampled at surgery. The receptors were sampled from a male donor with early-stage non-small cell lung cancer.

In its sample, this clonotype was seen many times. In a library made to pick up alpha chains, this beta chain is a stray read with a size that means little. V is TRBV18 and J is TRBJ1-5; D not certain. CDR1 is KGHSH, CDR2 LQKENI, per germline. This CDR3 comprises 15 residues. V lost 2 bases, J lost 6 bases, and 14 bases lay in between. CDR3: CASSPGVRFGQPQHF. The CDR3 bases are TGTGCCAGCTCACCAGGCGTGAGGTTTGGTCAGCCCCAGCATTTT.

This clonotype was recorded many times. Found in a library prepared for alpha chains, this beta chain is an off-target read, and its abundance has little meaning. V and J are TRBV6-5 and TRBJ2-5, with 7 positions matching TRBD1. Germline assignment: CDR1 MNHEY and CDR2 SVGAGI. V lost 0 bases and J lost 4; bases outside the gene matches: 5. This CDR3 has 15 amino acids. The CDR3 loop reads CASSYSSGGGETQYF. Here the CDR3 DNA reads TGTGCCAGCAGTTACTCGTCAGGGGGTGGAGAGACCCAGTACTTC.

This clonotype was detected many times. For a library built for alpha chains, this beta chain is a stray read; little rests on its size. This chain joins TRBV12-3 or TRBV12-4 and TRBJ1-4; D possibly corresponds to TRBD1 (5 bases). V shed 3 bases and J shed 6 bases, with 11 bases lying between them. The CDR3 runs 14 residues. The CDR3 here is CASSFAGLDEKLFF. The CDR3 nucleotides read TGTGCCAGCAGTTTTGCGGGGCTGGATGAAAAACTGTTTTTT.

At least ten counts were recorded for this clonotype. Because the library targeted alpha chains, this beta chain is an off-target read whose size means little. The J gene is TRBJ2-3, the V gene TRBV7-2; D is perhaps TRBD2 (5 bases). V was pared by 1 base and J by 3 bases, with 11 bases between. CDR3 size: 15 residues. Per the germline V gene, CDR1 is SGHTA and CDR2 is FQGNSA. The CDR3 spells CASSLGASGTDTQYF. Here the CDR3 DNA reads TGTGCCAGCAGCTTAGGGGCCAGCGGTACAGATACGCAGTATTTT.

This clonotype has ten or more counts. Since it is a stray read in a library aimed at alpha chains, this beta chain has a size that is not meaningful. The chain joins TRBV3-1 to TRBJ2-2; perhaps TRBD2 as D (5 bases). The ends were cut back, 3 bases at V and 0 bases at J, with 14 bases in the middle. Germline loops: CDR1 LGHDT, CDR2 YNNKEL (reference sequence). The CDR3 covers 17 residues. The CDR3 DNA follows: TGTGCCAGCAGCCATGTGGTGGGAGCGTCGAACACCGGGGAGCTGTTTTTT. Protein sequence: CASSHVVGASNTGELFF.

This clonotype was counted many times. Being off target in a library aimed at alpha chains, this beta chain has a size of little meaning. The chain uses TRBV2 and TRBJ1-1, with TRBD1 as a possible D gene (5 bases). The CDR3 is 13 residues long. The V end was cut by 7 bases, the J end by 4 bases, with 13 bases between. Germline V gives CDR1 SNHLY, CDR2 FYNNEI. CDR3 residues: CASKTDSTTEAFF. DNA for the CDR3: TGTGCCAGCAAAACTGACAGCACCACTGAAGCTTTCTTT.

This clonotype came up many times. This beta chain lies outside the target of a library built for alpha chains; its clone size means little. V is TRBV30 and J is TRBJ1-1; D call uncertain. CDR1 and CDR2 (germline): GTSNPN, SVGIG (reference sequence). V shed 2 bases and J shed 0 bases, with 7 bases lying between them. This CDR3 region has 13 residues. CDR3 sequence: CAWSSLLNTEAFF. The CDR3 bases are TGTGCCTGGAGTAGTCTGTTGAACACTGAAGCTTTCTTT.

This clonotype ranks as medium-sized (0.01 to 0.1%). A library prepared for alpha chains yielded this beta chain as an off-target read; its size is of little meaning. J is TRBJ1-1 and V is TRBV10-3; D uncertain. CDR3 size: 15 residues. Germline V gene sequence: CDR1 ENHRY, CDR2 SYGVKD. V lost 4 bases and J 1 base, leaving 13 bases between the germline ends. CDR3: CAISAARSGNTEAFF. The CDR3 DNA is TGTGCCATCAGTGCGGCCCGGTCGGGGAACACTGAAGCTTTCTTT.

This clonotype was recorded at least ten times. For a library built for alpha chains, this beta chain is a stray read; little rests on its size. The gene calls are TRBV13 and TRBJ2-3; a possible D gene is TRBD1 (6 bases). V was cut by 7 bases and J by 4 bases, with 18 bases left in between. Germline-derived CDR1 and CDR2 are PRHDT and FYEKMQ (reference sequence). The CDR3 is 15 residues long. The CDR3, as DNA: TGTGCCAGCACCTCGGAGGAGGCAGGGGCAGATACGCAGTATTTT. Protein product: CASTSEEAGADTQYF.

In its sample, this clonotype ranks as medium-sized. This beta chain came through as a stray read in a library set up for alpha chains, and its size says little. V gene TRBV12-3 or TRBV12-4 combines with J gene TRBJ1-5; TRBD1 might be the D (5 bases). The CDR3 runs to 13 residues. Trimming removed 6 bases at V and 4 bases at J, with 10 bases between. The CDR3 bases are TGTGCCAGCAGAGAGGGGCTAAATCAGCCCCAGCATTTT. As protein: CASREGLNQPQHF.

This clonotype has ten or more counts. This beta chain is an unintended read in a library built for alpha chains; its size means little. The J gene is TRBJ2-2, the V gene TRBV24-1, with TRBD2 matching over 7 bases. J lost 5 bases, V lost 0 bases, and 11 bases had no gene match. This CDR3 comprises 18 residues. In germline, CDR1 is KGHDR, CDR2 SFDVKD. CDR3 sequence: CATSDLLQGSSGTGELFF. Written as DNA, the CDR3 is TGTGCCACCAGTGATTTGCTGCAGGGAAGTAGCGGGACCGGGGAGCTGTTTTTT.

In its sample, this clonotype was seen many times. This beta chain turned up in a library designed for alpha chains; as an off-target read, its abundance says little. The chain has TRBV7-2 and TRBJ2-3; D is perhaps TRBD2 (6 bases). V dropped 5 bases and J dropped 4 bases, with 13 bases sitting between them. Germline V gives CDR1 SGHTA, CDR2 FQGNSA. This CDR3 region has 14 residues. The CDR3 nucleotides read TGTGCCAGCAGCCCTAGACTAGGTGCAGATACGCAGTATTTT. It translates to CASSPRLGADTQYF. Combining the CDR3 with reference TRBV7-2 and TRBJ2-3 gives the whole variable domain GAGVSQSPSNKVTEKGKDVELRCDPISGHTALYWYRQSLGQGLEFLIYFQGNSAPDKSGLPSDRFSAERTGGSVSTLTIQRTQQEDSAVYLCASSPRLGADTQYFGPGTRLTVL.

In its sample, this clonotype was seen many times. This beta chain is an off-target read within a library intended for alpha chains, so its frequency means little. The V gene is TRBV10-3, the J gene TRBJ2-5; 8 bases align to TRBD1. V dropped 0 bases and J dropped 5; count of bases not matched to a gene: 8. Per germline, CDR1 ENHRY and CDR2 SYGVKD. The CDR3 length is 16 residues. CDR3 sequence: CAISESLGQGLETQYF. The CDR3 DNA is TGTGCCATCAGTGAGTCGCTAGGACAGGGACTGGAGACCCAGTACTTC.

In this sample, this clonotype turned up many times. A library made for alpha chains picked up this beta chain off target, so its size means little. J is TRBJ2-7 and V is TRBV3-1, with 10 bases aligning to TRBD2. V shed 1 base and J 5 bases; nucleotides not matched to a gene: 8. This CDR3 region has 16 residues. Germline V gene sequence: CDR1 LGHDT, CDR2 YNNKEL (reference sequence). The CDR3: CASSQVVLAGANEQYF. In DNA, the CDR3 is TGTGCCAGCAGCCAAGTAGTCCTAGCGGGAGCGAACGAGCAGTACTTC.

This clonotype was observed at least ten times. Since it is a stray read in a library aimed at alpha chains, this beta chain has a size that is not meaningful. CDR3 in amino acids: CASSLSGTGFLTNEKLFF. In DNA form, the CDR3 reads TGTGCCAGCAGTTTATCCGGGACAGGGTTTTTAACTAATGAAAAACTGTTTTTT. The gene calls are TRBV27 and TRBJ1-4; 9 positions match TRBD1. Germline V gene sequence: CDR1 MNHEY, CDR2 SMNVEV (reference sequence). V gave up 0 bases and J gave up 1 base; unmatched junction bases: 6. The CDR3 runs 18 residues.